The rows below give T cell receptor beta chains drawn from one sample of a study of cytomegalovirus exposure and HLA in healthy donors. Profiling relied on immunoSEQ multiplex PCR, and the TCRdb table lists in-frame clones only, not all of them. The table lists around 150,000 clones, 65% to 90% of them singletons. Sample: PBMCs. The receptors derive from a human donor in good health. CDR3s include the opening cysteine and the closing phenylalanine or tryptophan. The D gene is left open where the match is weak. The size field is filled for only some rows; it gives once, few, many or a size class.

J gene | CDR3 length | V gene | clone size | D gene | CDR3 DNA | CDR3 protein
TRBJ1-1 | 13 | TRBV7-8 | NA | NA | TGTGCCAGCAGCTCCCTGGACACTTTTGAAGCTTTCTTT | CASSSLDTFEAFF
TRBJ2-1 | 15 | TRBV6-5 | NA | NA | TGTGCCAGCAGTTACGGCGGGGTTGGATACAATGAGCAGTTCTTC | CASSYGGVGYNEQFF
TRBJ1-3 | 16 | TRBV7-6 | NA | TRBD1 | TGTGCCAGCAGCTTAGCTTACAGGGGGTCTGGAAACACCATATATTTT | CASSLAYRGSGNTIYF
TRBJ1-4 | 14 | TRBV2 | NA | NA | TGTGCCAGCAGTGAATGGCAGGGGTTACAAAAACTGTTTTTT | CASSEWQGLQKLFF
TRBJ2-7 | 14 | TRBV5-1 | NA | NA | TGCGCCAGCAGCTGGACTTTGGGGTCCTACGAGCAGTACTTC | CASSWTLGSYEQYF
TRBJ2-3 | 13 | TRBV19 | NA | NA | TGTGCCAGTAGTGCAGGACAGACAGATACGCAGTATTTT | CASSAGQTDTQYF
TRBJ2-1 | 15 | TRBV27 | NA | NA | TGTGCCAGCAGTTGGGACGGGGGCTCCTACAATGAGCAGTTCTTC | CASSWDGGSYNEQFF
TRBJ1-2 | 14 | TRBV27 | NA | TRBD1 | TGTGCCAGCAGCTCGACAGGGGGAATCTATGGCTACACCTTC | CASSSTGGIYGYTF
TRBJ1-1 | 14 | TRBV7-9 | NA | NA | TGTGCCAGCAGCCCGAGGAGGGCCGACACTGAAGCTTTCTTT | CASSPRRADTEAFF
TRBJ2-7 | 14 | TRBV7-2 | NA | NA | TGTGCCAGCAGCTTAATGGAGTTCTCCTACGAGCAGTACTTC | CASSLMEFSYEQYF
TRBJ1-1 | 14 | TRBV19 | NA | TRBD1 | TGTGCCAGTAGTATAGCACAGGGGGGCACTGAAGCTTTCTTT | CASSIAQGGTEAFF
TRBJ2-2 | 16 | TRBV4-2 | NA | TRBD2 | TGTGCCAGCAGCCAAGAAGCGCGGGGGGGCGCCGGGGAGCTGTTTTTT | CASSQEARGGAGELFF
TRBJ1-1 | 11 | TRBV20-1 | NA | TRBD1 | TGCAGTTTTCTACAGGGGCCTGAAGCTTTCTTT | CSFLQGPEAFF
TRBJ1-1 | 14 | TRBV2 | NA | NA | TGTGCCAGCAGTAACCCGTTAGTGAACACTGAAGCTTTCTTT | CASSNPLVNTEAFF
TRBJ2-7 | 16 | TRBV6-1 | NA | NA | TGTGCCAGCAGTGAATTCGGCAGGGCCAGCTCCTACGAGCAGTACTTC | CASSEFGRASSYEQYF
TRBJ2-3 | 16 | TRBV19 | NA | TRBD1 | TGTGCCAGTAGTACATGGGGACAGGGCGGCACAGATACGCAGTATTTT | CASSTWGQGGTDTQYF
TRBJ1-2 | 12 | TRBV2 | NA | NA | TGTGCCAGCAGCGACAGTCCCTATGGCTACACCTTC | CASSDSPYGYTF
TRBJ1-2 | 14 | TRBV29-1 | few | NA | TGCAGCGTTGTTCGATCGGGGGATCGACAGGGCTACACCTTC | CSVVRSGDRQGYTF
TRBJ1-3 | 16 | TRBV28 | NA | TRBD1 | TGTGCCAGCAGTCGACTGACAGGGGGGGCTGGAAACACCATATATTTT | CASSRLTGGAGNTIYF
TRBJ2-4 | 16 | TRBV9 | NA | TRBD2 | TGTGCCAGCAGCCCATGGACTAGCGGAGCTTGGGGGATTCAGTACTTC | CASSPWTSGAWGIQYF
TRBJ1-2 | 15 | TRBV5-1 | few | TRBD1 | TGCGCCAGCAGCTTACTGACAGGGGAGATCTATGGCTACACCTTC | CASSLLTGEIYGYTF
TRBJ2-7 | 14 | TRBV7-2 | few | TRBD2 | TGTGCCAGCAGCTTGCGGCGGGGGAGCTACGAGCAGTACTTC | CASSLRRGSYEQYF
TRBJ2-3 | 16 | TRBV9 | NA | TRBD2 | TGTGCCAGCAGCGTCCGAAGCGGGGGGGAGGCAGATACGCAGTATTTT | CASSVRSGGEADTQYF
TRBJ1-1 | 14 | TRBV5-4 | NA | NA | TGTGCCAGCAGCCCCCCAGCGGCGAACACTGAAGCTTTCTTT | CASSPPAANTEAFF
TRBJ1-4 | 15 | TRBV19 | few | TRBD1 | TGTGCCAGTAGTATAGTGGGACAGGGGTCTGAAAAACTGTTTTTT | CASSIVGQGSEKLFF
TRBJ1-5 | 15 | TRBV5-4 | NA | TRBD1 | TGTGCCAGCAGCCGTGGACAGGGGTGGGATCAGCCCCAGCATTTT | CASSRGQGWDQPQHF
TRBJ2-7 | 15 | TRBV5-1 | NA | NA | TGCGCCAGCAGCACGGGACAAACCCAGAGATACGAGCAGTACTTC | CASSTGQTQRYEQYF
TRBJ1-3 | 15 | TRBV7-9 | NA | NA | TGTGCCAGCAGCTTAAATCTTTCCCCTGGAAACACCATATATTTT | CASSLNLSPGNTIYF